Included here is one TCR beta chain sequence, with context. As yet, its antigen is unknown. Measured with immunoSEQ multiplex PCR; TCRdb has only the in-frame clones, and not every one. The data show roughly 700,000 clones, 89% seen once. V gave up 2 bases and J gave up 3 bases, with 17 bases separating them. Germline V gene lookup returns CDR1 SNHLY and CDR2 FYNNEI. The CDR3 has 18 amino acids. This specimen belongs to a study of Ad26.COV2.S vaccination and SARS-CoV-2 variants. Whole-study context: The donor participated in the COV1001 trial, in its Ad26.COV2.S arm. Whole-study results and caveats: Spike-specific TCR breadth was greater after Ad26.COV2.S than placebo.

Treatment reported: 15 to 20 received Ad26.COV2.S at low or high dose, single or two shots; 5 received placebo; per-sample allocation not given. Collection of the samples took place on day 63 after the first injection of vaccine or placebo. The receptor was isolated from a person aged 18-60 years who received the Ad26.COV2.S COVID-19 vaccine or a placebo. The chain joins TRBV2 to TRBJ2-6, with D uncertain. The sequencing here drew on peripheral blood, taken in a trial of Ad26.COV2.S vaccine versus placebo. This CDR3 reads CASSELVGARIGANVLTF. The DNA of the CDR3 is TGTGCCAGCAGTGAATTGGTGGGCGCGAGGATTGGGGCCAACGTCCTGACTTTC.